The clone carrying this TCR beta chain appeared a single time. CDR3 length: 14 amino acids. Germline CDR1 and CDR2: PRHDT and FYEKMQ (reference sequence). Trimming took off 1 base at V and 9 bases at J, with 16 bases between the two ends. Assay: immunoSEQ multiplex PCR; the TCRdb copy retains only in-frame clones and omits some. The table has around 700,000 clones, about 92% seen once; the top ten hold about a quarter. CD45RO-negative, CCR7-positively selected cells formed the naive CD8 fraction, excluding terminally differentiated effector memory CD45RA+ cells. These data originate in a study of shared clonotypes between healthy human individuals.

Sequencing used naive CD8+ T cells sorted from blood. The chain employs TRBV13 and TRBJ2-7; possible D gene TRBD1, 5 bases. The sequence came from a young man in good health. This CDR3 is CASSLVGESFGQYF. The CDR3 nucleotides read TGTGCCAGCAGCTTAGTAGGGGAAAGTTTTGGGCAGTACTTC.